Listed here are 8 T cell receptor beta chains from one sample, sequenced in a study of control samples from healthy donors and cancer patients. Libraries were prepared by immunoSEQ multiplex PCR; TCRdb keeps only in-frame clonotypes and omits some of them. Of approximately 71,000 clones listed, over 85% are singletons. The material sequenced was PBMCs. The source of these receptors is a man aged 55 to 70 with lung cancer.

V gene TRBV4-2 combines with J gene TRBJ2-7, with TRBD2 identical over 11 bases. The length of the CDR3 is 15 residues. With V trimmed by 1 base and J by 2 bases, 1 base remained unmatched. The V gene's germline CDR1 is LGHNA and CDR2 YNFKEQ. CDR3 sequence reads: CASSQGSGGAYEQYF. CDR3 sequence (DNA): TGTGCCAGCAGCCAAGGTAGCGGGGGGGCCTACGAGCAGTACTTC.

With regard to this clone: The sample holds other DNA sequences that translate to the same CDR3. The chain links TRBV5-1 to TRBJ2-6; 8 bases map to TRBD2. Germline V gene lookup returns CDR1 SGHRS and CDR2 YFSETQ. The CDR3 is 17 amino acids. V lost 0 bases to trimming and J lost 1 base; unmatched junction nucleotides: 3. The CDR3 sequence is CASSLVGGGSGANVLTF. The CDR3 coding sequence is TGCGCCAGCAGCTTGGTCGGGGGGGGATCTGGGGCCAACGTCCTGACTTTC.

The chain couples TRBV5-8 to TRBJ2-1; no firm D call. The germline V gene encodes CDR1 SGHTS and CDR2 YDEGEE. The CDR3 extends over 16 amino acids. Trimming cost V 4 bases and J 4 bases, with 18 bases left between them. CDR3 DNA: TGTGCCAGCAGCCCGGGCCGGGTCTTAGGATACAATGAGCAGTTCTTC. Translation gives CASSPGRVLGYNEQFF.

The V and J genes are TRBV24-1 and TRBJ2-1, with TRBD1 matching over 7 bases. The length of the CDR3 is 14 residues. V shed 4 bases and J 10 bases; nucleotides not matched to a gene: 9. Germline V gene sequence: CDR1 KGHDR, CDR2 SFDVKD. The CDR3 loop is CATSDPTDRVEQFF. The CDR3 bases are TGTGCCACCAGTGACCCTACCGACAGGGTGGAGCAGTTCTTC.

This clone came up once. The chain is built from TRBV7-8 and TRBJ2-2, with D perhaps TRBD1 or TRBD2 (6 bases each). The CDR3 runs to 16 residues. V shed 3 bases and J shed 7 bases, with 18 bases lying between them. Per germline, CDR1 SGHVS and CDR2 FQNEAQ. This chain's CDR3 is CASSFSVRGLFGELFF. The CDR3 DNA sequence: TGTGCCAGCAGCTTCTCTGTCCGGGGGCTATTCGGGGAGCTGTTTTTT.

The J gene is TRBJ2-2, the V gene TRBV2; 7 nucleotides line up with TRBD1. Germline values: CDR1 SNHLY, CDR2 FYNNEI. The J segment lost 4 bases and the V segment lost 8 bases, leaving 4 bases of the junction unmatched. This CDR3 is built from 13 residues. CDR3 bases: TGTGCCAGCGGGGGACAGAGCACCGGGGAGCTGTTTTTT. Amino acids: CASGGQSTGELFF.

J is TRBJ2-5 and V is TRBV6-1; 8 bases fit TRBD2. CDR1 is MNHNS, CDR2 SASEGT, per germline. The CDR3 loop spans 17 amino acids. The V and J ends lost 3 bases and 4 bases, in that order; junction bases with no gene match: 13. CDR3 protein: CASSDTNVRGAGETQYF. The CDR3 region has the DNA TGTGCCAGCAGTGATACGAACGTGCGGGGGGCTGGAGAGACCCAGTACTTC.

This chain links TRBV24-1 with TRBJ1-1; the match to TRBD1 covers 7 bases. After removal of 5 bases from V and 8 bases from J, the junction contained 7 bases not matched to a gene. The CDR3 contains 13 residues. Germline V gene sequence: CDR1 KGHDR, CDR2 SFDVKD. CDR3 coding DNA: TGTGCCACCAGTGGGTATCCGGGACAGGAAGCTTTCTTT. Amino acids: CATSGYPGQEAFF.